The TCR beta chain described here comes from a study of Graves' ophthalmopathy and Graves' hyperthyroidism. This clonotype was recorded a few times. CDR1 is SGHVS and CDR2 is FQNEAQ in the germline V gene. This CDR3 comprises 12 residues. The V and J ends lost 3 bases and 5 bases respectively, with 8 bases between them. TCR beta CDR3 regions were amplified from RNA transcripts. RT-PCR in the first round used HTBI primers; a second-round multiplex PCR followed. Via MiXCR, TCRdb re-called the multiplex PCR reads, giving one row per CDR3 protein. The table lists approximately 700,000 distinct CDR3 sequences, around 40% of them singletons.

This receptor was taken from an adult man with Graves' ophthalmopathy. Sequences were obtained from peripheral blood. The chain carries TRBV7-8 and TRBJ2-7; D remains unclear. The CDR3 reads CASSLGSHEQYF. The CDR3 region has the DNA TGTGCCAGCAGCTTGGGGTCCCACGAGCAGTACTTC.